Shown below are 14 T cell receptor beta chains from a single sample sequenced in a study of T cell responses to AZD1222 COVID-19 vaccine. The method was immunoSEQ multiplex PCR; TCRdb's version includes in-frame clones alone and lacks a portion of them. The table lists 75,000 to 90,000 clones, roughly nine tenths of them singletons, with about 5.2% in the top ten. The sample in question was peripheral blood, obtained on day 0 of AZD1222 vaccination. These TCRs come from an adult in good health.

The genes are TRBV7-2 and TRBJ1-1; D is ambiguous. CDR1 is SGHTA and CDR2 is FQGNSA in the germline V gene. This CDR3 is 15 amino acids long. V gave up 2 bases and J gave up 4 bases, with 14 bases separating them. CDR3 amino acids: CASSLYGISGTEAFF. CDR3 DNA sequence: TGTGCCAGCAGCTTATACGGGATCTCCGGCACTGAAGCTTTCTTT. Looking up the rest from reference TRBV7-2 and TRBJ1-1 gives the full variable domain: GAGVSQSPSNKVTEKGKDVELRCDPISGHTALYWYRQSLGQGLEFLIYFQGNSAPDKSGLPSDRFSAERTGGSVSTLTIQRTQQEDSAVYLCASSLYGISGTEAFFGQGTRLTVV.

This clone was seen a single time. V is TRBV30 and J is TRBJ1-4; 9 nucleotides align to TRBD1. CDR3 size: 14 residues. Germline loops: CDR1 GTSNPN, CDR2 SVGIG (reference sequence). Trimming at V came to 3 bases and at J to 6 bases, leaving 5 bases not matched to a gene. The CDR3 coding sequence is TGTGCCTGGAGAGGAGGGACAGGGTATGAAAAACTGTTTTTT. Translated, it gives CAWRGGTGYEKLFF.

V gene TRBV9 combines with J gene TRBJ1-2; TRBD1 matches 8 bases. Unmatched junction bases numbered 3, after V lost 0 bases and J lost 5 bases. Germline values: CDR1 SGDLS, CDR2 YYNGEE. The CDR3 is made up of 14 amino acids. The CDR3 bases are TGTGCCAGCAGCGTAGGGACAGGGTCTTATGGCTACACCTTC. Protein: CASSVGTGSYGYTF.

The rearrangement links TRBV29-1 to TRBJ1-2; D call uncertain. With 2 bases removed from V and 7 bases from J, the gap between germline ends came to 20 bases. This CDR3 contains 15 residues. From germline, CDR1 is SQVTM and CDR2 ANQGSEA. The CDR3 here is CSVEWFAGQISGYTF. The CDR3 DNA is TGCAGCGTTGAATGGTTTGCAGGCCAAATCTCTGGCTACACCTTC.

The chain links TRBV7-9 to TRBJ1-6, with D possibly matching TRBD1 (5 bases). Germline lookup yields CDR1 SEHNR and CDR2 FQNEAQ (reference sequence). V was trimmed by 5 bases and J by 5 bases, leaving 13 bases between them. This CDR3 region has 15 residues. DNA for the CDR3: TGTGCCAGCAGCCACAGGTGGGGGGATAATTCACCCCTCCACTTT. This translates into CASSHRWGDNSPLHF.

This clone was counted between two and nine times. The chain is built from TRBV27 and TRBJ2-3; weak D call: TRBD2 (6 bases). CDR1 and CDR2 (germline): MNHEY, SMNVEV (reference sequence). The CDR3 runs to 17 residues. V lost 10 bases, J lost 4 bases, and 27 bases lay in between. The CDR3 region is CATHARGSRVEADTQYF. The CDR3 DNA reads as TGTGCCACACACGCGCGGGGATCCCGGGTAGAAGCAGATACGCAGTATTTT.

The V gene is TRBV11-2, the J gene TRBJ1-1; a weak D match, TRBD1 (5 bases). There are 14 residues in the CDR3. Between the trimmed V and J ends, which lost 3 bases and 1 base, there was a span of 9 bases. Germline V gene sequence: CDR1 SGHAT, CDR2 FQNNGV. CDR3 in DNA: TGTGCCAGCAGCTTGCAGGGTTCGAACACTGAAGCTTTCTTT. Translated, it gives CASSLQGSNTEAFF.

This clone was detected only once. V usage is TRBV21-1 and J usage is TRBJ2-3; the DNA was not used to check the table's D call, TRBD2. TRBV21-1 is designated a pseudogene. This CDR3 comprises 17 residues. For the CDR3, the DNA is TGTGCCAGCAGCAAACTAAGAGGGCCAGAATGCACAGATACGCAGTATTTT. Protein product: CASSKLRGPECTDTQYF.

The V call is TRBV6-2 or TRBV6-3, the J call TRBJ1-1; D possibly corresponds to TRBD1 (5 bases). V was pared by 2 bases and J by 6 bases, with 13 bases between. Germline V gene data show CDR1 as MNHEY and CDR2 as SVGEGT. This CDR3 is 14 amino acids long. The CDR3 loop is CASSYGGVLAEAFF. The CDR3 nucleotides read TGTGCCAGCAGTTACGGGGGGGTTCTCGCTGAAGCTTTCTTT.

This clone showed up just once. The chain carries TRBV5-1 and TRBJ1-2; perhaps TRBD1 as D (6 bases). The CDR3 contains 13 residues. The germline V gene encodes CDR1 SGHRS and CDR2 YFSETQ. The germline V and J ends were trimmed by 4 bases and 8 bases, with 15 bases remaining between them. The CDR3 is CASSEQGSEGYTF. CDR3 sequence (DNA): TGCGCCAGCAGCGAACAGGGTTCGGAGGGCTACACCTTC.

The chain links TRBV3-1 (or the pseudogene TRBV3-2) to TRBJ1-1, with D unclear. The CDR3 is 14 residues long. V shed 2 bases and J shed 3 bases, with 10 bases lying between them. Germline V lookup: CDR1 LGHDT, CDR2 YNNKEL (reference sequence). Here the CDR3 DNA reads TGTGCCAGCAGCCAAAGGGTAAGGGACACTGAAGCTTTCTTT. Protein: CASSQRVRDTEAFF.

This clone has a single count. V and J are TRBV7-9 and TRBJ2-2; weak D call: TRBD2 (6 bases). Germline V gene sequence: CDR1 SEHNR, CDR2 FQNEAQ (reference sequence). The length of the CDR3 is 16 residues. Trimming cost V 5 bases and J 6 bases, with 19 bases left between them. The CDR3 sequence: CASSPGWGGVAGELFF. The CDR3 DNA sequence: TGTGCCAGCAGCCCAGGATGGGGCGGGGTGGCCGGGGAGCTGTTTTTT.

The chain employs TRBV7-2 and TRBJ2-3; 8 positions agree with TRBD2. Germline-derived CDR1 and CDR2 are SGHTA and FQGNSA. V was pared by 4 bases and J by 4 bases, with 10 bases of the junction left unmatched. The CDR3 contains 16 residues. The CDR3 region has the DNA TGTGCCAGCAGCTCCAACTCGCGGGGGGCCGCAGATACGCAGTATTTT. Translated: CASSSNSRGAADTQYF. The full variable domain, in which reference TRBV7-2 and TRBJ2-3 provide the parts outside the CDR3, is GAGVSQSPSNKVTEKGKDVELRCDPISGHTALYWYRQSLGQGLEFLIYFQGNSAPDKSGLPSDRFSAERTGGSVSTLTIQRTQQEDSAVYLCASSSNSRGAADTQYFGPGTRLTVL.

The gene calls are TRBV3-1 (or the pseudogene TRBV3-2) and TRBJ1-2, with D possibly being TRBD1 (6 bases). CDR3 length: 14 amino acids. Looked up from germline, CDR1 is LGHDT and CDR2 is YNNKEL (reference sequence). With 3 bases removed from V and 8 bases from J, the gap between germline ends came to 16 bases. In DNA, the CDR3 is TGTGCCAGCAGCCATGCCACAGGGTATCGAGGCTACACCTTC. Its translation is CASSHATGYRGYTF.